Included here is one TCR beta chain sequence, with context. What it binds is unknown. CDR1 and CDR2 (germline): DFQATT, SNEGSKA (reference sequence). The CDR3 spans 14 residues. V was shortened by 6 bases and J by 3 bases, with 18 bases between the two germline ends. This sample was included in a study of blood T cells in healthy people across ages. Regarding the study as a whole: Changes in expanded clonotypes were possibly confounded, as the CMV status of donors was unknown. A conclusive naive versus antigen-experienced comparison was prevented by the unsorted PBMCs.

A minimum of 7 million PBMCs was isolated per sample. The use of a sample-barcoded 5' primer and a J-beta primer mix characterized a second PCR of about 7 to 12 cycles. Each CDR3 protein gets one entry after TCRdb re-called the 5' RACE reads with MiXCR. The sample yields about 1 million distinct CDR3 sequences, approximately 26% seen once. This sample was also put to use in a study of T cells of mothers and their children.

This clonotype was sampled from a girl aged 2-15 years in good health. The sample was blood. The V gene is TRBV20-1, the J gene TRBJ2-7; D is possibly TRBD1 (5 bases). CDR3 sequence (DNA): TGCAGTGCCTTAAGGGGTCGGACCCTCTACGAGCAGTACTTC. It yields the protein CSALRGRTLYEQYF.